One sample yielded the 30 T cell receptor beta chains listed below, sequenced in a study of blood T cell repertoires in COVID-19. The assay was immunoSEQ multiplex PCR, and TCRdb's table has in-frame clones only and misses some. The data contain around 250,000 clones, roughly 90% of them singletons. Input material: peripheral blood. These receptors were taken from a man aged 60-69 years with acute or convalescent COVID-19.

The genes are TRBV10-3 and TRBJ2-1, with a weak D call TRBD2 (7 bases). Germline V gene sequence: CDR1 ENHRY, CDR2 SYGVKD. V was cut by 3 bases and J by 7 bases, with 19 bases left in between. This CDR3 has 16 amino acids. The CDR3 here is CAISEPIGGGGNEQFF. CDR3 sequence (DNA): TGTGCCATCAGTGAACCGATTGGGGGAGGGGGAAATGAGCAGTTCTTC.

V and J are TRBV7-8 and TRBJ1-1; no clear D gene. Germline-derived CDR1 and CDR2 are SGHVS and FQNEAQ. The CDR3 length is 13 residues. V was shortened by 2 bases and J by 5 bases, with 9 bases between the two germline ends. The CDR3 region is CASSLSIETEAFF. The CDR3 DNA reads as TGTGCCAGCAGCTTATCTATAGAAACTGAAGCTTTCTTT.

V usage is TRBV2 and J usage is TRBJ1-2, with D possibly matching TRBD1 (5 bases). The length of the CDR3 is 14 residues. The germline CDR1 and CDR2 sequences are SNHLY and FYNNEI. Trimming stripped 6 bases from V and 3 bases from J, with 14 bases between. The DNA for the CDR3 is TGTGCCAGCAGACGGCAGGGAGGTGACTATGGCTACACCTTC. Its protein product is CASRRQGGDYGYTF. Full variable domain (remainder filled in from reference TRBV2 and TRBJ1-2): EPEVTQTPSHQVTQMGQEVILRCVPISNHLYFYWYRQILGQKVEFLVSFYNNEISEKSEIFDDQFSVERPDGSNFTLKIRSTKLEDSAMYFCASRRQGGDYGYTFGSGTRLTVV.

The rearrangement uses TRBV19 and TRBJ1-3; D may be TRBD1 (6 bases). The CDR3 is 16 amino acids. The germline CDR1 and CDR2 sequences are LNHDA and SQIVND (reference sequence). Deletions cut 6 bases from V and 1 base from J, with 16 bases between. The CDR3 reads CASSNQQGASGNTIYF. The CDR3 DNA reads TGTGCCAGTAGCAACCAACAGGGAGCGTCTGGAAACACCATATATTTT.

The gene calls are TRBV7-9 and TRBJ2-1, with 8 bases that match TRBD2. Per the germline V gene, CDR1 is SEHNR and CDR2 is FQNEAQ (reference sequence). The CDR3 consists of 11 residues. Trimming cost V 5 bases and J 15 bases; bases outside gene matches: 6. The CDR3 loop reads CASSRGGAPFF. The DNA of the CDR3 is TGTGCCAGCAGCCGGGGGGGAGCTCCGTTCTTC.

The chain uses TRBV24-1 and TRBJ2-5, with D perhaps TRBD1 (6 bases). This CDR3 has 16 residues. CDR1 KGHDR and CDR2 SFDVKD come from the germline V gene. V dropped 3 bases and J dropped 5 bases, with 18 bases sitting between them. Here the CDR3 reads CATSDPQGGRSETQYF. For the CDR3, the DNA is TGTGCCACCAGTGATCCACAGGGTGGGAGATCGGAGACCCAGTACTTC.

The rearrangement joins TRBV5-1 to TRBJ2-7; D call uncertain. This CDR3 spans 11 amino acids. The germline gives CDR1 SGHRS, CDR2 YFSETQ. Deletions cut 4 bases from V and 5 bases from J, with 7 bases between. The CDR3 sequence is CASSLMDEQYF. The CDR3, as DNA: TGCGCCAGCAGCCTAATGGACGAGCAGTACTTC. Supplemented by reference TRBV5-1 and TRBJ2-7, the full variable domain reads KAGVTQTPRYLIKTRGQQVTLSCSPISGHRSVSWYQQTPGQGLQFLFEYFSETQRNKGNFPGRFSGRQFSNSRSEMNVSTLELGDSALYLCASSLMDEQYFGPGTRLTVT.

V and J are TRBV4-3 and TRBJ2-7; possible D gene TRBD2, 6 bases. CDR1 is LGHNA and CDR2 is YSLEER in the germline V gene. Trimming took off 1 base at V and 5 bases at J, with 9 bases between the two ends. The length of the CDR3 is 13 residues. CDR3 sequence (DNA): TGCGCCAGCAGCCAAGTTGGGGGGAACGAGCAGTACTTC. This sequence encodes CASSQVGGNEQYF.

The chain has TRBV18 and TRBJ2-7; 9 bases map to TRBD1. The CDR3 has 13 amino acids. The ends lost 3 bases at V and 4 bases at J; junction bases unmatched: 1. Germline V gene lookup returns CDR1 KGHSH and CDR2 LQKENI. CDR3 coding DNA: TGTGCCAGCTCACCTGGGACAGGGTACGAGCAGTACTTC. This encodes CASSPGTGYEQYF.

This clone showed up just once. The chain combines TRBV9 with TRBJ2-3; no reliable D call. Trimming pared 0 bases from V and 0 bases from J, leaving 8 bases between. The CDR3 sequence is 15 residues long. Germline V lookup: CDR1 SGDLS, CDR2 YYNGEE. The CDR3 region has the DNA TGTGCCAGCAGCGTAGTAGGAGTTAGCACAGATACGCAGTATTTT. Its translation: CASSVVGVSTDTQYF.

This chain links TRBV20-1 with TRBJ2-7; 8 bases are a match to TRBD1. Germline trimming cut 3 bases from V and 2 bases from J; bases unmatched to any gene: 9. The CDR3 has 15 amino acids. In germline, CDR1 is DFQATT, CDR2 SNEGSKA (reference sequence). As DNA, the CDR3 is TGCAGTGCTAGTGACGGGACAGGTGACACCTACGAGCAGTACTTC. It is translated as CSASDGTGDTYEQYF.

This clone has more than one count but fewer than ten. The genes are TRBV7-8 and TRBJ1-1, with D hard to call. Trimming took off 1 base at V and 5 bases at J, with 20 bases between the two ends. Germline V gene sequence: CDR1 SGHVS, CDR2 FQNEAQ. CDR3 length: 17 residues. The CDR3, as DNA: TGTGCCAGCAGCTTAGGAGCGGGCTCTAATTGGGGAACTGAAGCTTTCTTT. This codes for CASSLGAGSNWGTEAFF. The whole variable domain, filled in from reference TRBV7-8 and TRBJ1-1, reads GAGVSQSPRYKVAKRGQDVALRCDPISGHVSLFWYQQALGQGPEFLTYFQNEAQLDKSGLPSDRFFAERPEGSVSTLKIQRTQQEDSAVYLCASSLGAGSNWGTEAFFGQGTRLTVV.

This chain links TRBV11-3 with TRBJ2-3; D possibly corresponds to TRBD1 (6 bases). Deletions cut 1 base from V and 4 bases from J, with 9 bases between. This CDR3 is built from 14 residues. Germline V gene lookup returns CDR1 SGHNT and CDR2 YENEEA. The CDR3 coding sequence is TGTGCCAGCAGCTTAGGCAGGGGATCAGATACGCAGTATTTT. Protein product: CASSLGRGSDTQYF.

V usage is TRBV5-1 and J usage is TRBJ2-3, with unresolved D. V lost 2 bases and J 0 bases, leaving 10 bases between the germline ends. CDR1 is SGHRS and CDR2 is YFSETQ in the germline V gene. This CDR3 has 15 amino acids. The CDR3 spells CASSFSDGSTDTQYF. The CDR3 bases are TGCGCCAGCAGCTTTAGTGATGGTAGCACAGATACGCAGTATTTT.

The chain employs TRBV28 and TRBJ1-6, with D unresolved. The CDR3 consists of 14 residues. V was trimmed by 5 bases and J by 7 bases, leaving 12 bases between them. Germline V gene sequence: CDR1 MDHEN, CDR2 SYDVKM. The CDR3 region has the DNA TGTGCCAGCAGTCTCCACGTCCTAAATTCACCCCTCCACTTT. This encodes CASSLHVLNSPLHF.

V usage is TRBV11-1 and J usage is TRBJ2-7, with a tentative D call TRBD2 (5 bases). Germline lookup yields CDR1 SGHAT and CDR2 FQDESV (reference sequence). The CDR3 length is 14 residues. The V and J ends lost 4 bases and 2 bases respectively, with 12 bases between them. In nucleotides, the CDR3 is TGTGCCAGCAGCTATTTAGGGCGGGCCTACGAGCAGTACTTC. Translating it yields CASSYLGRAYEQYF.

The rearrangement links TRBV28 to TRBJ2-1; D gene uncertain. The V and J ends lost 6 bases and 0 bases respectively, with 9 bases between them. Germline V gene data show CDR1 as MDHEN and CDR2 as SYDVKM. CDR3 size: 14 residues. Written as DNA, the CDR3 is TGTGCCAGCAGGGCGGTGAGCTCCTACAATGAGCAGTTCTTC. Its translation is CASRAVSSYNEQFF.

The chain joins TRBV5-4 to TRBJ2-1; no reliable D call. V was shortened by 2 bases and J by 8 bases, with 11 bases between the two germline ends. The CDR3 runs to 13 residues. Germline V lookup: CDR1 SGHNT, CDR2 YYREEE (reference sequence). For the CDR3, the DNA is TGTGCCAGCAGCTTTTTGGAGATGGATGAGCAGTTCTTC. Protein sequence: CASSFLEMDEQFF.

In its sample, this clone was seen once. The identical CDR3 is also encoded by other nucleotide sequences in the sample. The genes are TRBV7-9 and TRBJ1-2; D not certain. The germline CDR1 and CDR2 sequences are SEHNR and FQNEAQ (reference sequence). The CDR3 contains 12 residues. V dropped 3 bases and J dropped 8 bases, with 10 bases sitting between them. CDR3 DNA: TGTGCCAGCAGCTTTCCTGGGAGAGGCTACACCTTC. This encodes CASSFPGRGYTF.

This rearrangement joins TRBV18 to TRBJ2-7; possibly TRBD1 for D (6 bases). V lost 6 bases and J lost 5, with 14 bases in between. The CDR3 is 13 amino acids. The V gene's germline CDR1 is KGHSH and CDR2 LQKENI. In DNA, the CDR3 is TGTGCCAGCTCGCCAAGACAGGCAGACGAGCAGTACTTC. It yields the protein CASSPRQADEQYF.

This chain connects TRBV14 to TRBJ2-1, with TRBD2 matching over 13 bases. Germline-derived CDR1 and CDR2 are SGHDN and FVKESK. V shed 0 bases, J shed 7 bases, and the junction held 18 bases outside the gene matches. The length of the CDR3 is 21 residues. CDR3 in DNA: TGTGCCAGCAGCCAAGATCTAAGGGGGCGAAGGAGGACTAGCGGGAGAAATGAGCAGTTCTTC. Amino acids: CASSQDLRGRRRTSGRNEQFF.

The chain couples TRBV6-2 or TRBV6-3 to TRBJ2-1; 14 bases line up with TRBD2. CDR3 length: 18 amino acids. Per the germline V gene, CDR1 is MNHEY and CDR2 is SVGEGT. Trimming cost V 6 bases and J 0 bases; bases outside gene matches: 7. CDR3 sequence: CASSPSGTSGSSYNEQFF. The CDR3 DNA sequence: TGTGCCAGCAGCCCTTCCGGGACTAGCGGGAGCTCCTACAATGAGCAGTTCTTC.

CDR3 DNA: TGTGCCAGCAGCCAAGCCCCGGTAGGCGGCGGTTCACCCCTCCACTTT. It encodes CASSQAPVGGGSPLHF. The V and J genes are TRBV4-2 and TRBJ1-6; D is undetermined. Germline V gives CDR1 LGHNA, CDR2 YNFKEQ. The CDR3 is 16 residues long. V dropped 1 base and J dropped 9 bases, with 16 bases sitting between them.

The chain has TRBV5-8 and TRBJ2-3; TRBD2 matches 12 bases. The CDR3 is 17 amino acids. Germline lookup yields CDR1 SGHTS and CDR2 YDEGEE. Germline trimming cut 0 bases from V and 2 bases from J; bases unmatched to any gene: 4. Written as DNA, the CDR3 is TGTGCCAGCAGCTTGGGGCTAGCGGGAGGGATCACAGATACGCAGTATTTT. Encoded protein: CASSLGLAGGITDTQYF.

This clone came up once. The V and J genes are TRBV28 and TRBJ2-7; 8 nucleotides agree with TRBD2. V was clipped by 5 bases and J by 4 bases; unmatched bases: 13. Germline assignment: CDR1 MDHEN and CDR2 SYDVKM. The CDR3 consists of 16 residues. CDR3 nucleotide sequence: TGTGCCAGCAGTCGGGGTGGTAGCGGGAACGGTTACGAGCAGTACTTC. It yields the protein CASSRGGSGNGYEQYF.

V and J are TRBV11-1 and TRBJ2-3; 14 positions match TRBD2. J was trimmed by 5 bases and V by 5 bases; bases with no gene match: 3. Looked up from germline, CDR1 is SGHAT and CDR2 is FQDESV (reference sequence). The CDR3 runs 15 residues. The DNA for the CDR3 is TGTGCCAGCAGCCGCGGACTAGCGGGAGGAGATACGCAGTATTTT. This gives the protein CASSRGLAGGDTQYF. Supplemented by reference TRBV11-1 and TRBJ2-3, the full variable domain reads EAEVAQSPRYKITEKSQAVAFWCDPISGHATLYWYRQILGQGPELLVQFQDESVVDDSQLPKDRFSAERLKGVDSTLKIQPAELGDSAMYLCASSRGLAGGDTQYFGPGTRLTVL.

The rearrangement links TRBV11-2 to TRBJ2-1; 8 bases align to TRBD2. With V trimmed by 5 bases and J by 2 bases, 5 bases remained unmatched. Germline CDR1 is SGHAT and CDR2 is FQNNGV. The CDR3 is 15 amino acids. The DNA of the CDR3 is TGTGCCAGCAGCCGCCGGACTAGCACCTACAATGAGCAGTTCTTC. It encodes CASSRRTSTYNEQFF.

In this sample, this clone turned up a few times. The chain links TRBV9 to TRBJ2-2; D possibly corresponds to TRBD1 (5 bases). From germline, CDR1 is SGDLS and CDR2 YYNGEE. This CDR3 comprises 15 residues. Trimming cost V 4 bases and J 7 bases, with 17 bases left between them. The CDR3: CASSYDSIPSGELFF. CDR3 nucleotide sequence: TGTGCCAGCAGCTATGACAGCATCCCCAGCGGGGAGCTGTTTTTT.

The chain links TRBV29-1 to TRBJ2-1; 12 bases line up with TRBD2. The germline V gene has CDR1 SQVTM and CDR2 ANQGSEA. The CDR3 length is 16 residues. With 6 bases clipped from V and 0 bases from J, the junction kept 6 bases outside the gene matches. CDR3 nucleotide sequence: TGCAGCGTGGTTACTAGCGGGAGGAGCTCCTACAATGAGCAGTTCTTC. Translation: CSVVTSGRSSYNEQFF.

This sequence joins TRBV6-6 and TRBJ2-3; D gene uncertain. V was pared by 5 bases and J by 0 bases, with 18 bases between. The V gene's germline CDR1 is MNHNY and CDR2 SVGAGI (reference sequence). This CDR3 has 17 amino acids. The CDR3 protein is CASSPEHHPSSTDTQYF. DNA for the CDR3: TGTGCCAGCAGTCCTGAACACCACCCCTCTAGCACAGATACGCAGTATTTT.